Listed below are T cell receptor beta chains from one sample, sequenced in a study of blood T cells in healthy people across ages. TCRdb re-called the 5' RACE reads with MiXCR, one entry per CDR3 protein. The sample holds 900,000 to 950,000 distinct CDR3 sequences, 25% to 35% seen once. This same sample was also part of a study on T cells of mothers and their children.

The sequenced material came from blood. The source is a woman between 40 and 50 years old in good health. CDR3s include the opening cysteine and the closing phenylalanine or tryptophan. The order of the fields is V gene, clone size, D gene, J gene, CDR3 protein, CDR3 DNA. The D gene is left open where the match is weak. Some rows have no size entry. The others give once, few or many, or a class for an expanded clone.

>TRBV5-4|.|.|TRBJ1-1
CAVKGGGQDTEAFF
TGTGCGGTTAAAGGAGGGGGGCAGGACACTGAAGCTTTCTTT
>TRBV6-1|few|.|TRBJ1-5
CASMLWGDGDQPQHF
TGTGCCAGCATGCTTTGGGGGGACGGGGATCAGCCCCAGCATTTT
>TRBV7-2|.|TRBD1|TRBJ1-5
CASSPGQAYQPQHF
TGTGCCAGCAGCCCAGGACAGGCGTATCAGCCCCAGCATTTT
>TRBV7-2|.|.|TRBJ2-2
CASSRRVRGELFF
TGTGCCAGCAGCCGTCGGGTGCGCGGGGAGCTGTTTTTT
>TRBV29-1|.|.|TRBJ1-1
CSVDLPNTEAFF
TGCAGCGTTGATCTCCCGAACACTGAAGCTTTCTTT
>TRBV11-2|.|TRBD1|TRBJ2-1
CASSLDQQGAIMNEQFF
TGTGCCAGCAGCTTAGATCAGCAGGGGGCGATTATGAATGAGCAGTTCTTC
>TRBV20-1|few|.|TRBJ2-1
CSARVQGASTYNEQFF
TGCAGTGCTAGAGTACAGGGAGCGTCGACCTACAATGAGCAGTTCTTC
>TRBV20-1|.|.|TRBJ2-7
CSARDVGGMNDEQYF
TGCAGTGCTAGAGATGTGGGGGGCATGAACGACGAGCAGTACTTC
>TRBV4-3|.|TRBD1|TRBJ2-5
CASSSRDRGELGDFLKETQYF
TGCGCCAGCAGCTCTAGGGACAGGGGGGAATTAGGCGATTTCTTAAAAGAGACCCAGTACTTC
>TRBV29-1|many|.|TRBJ2-7
CSARTAISYEQYF
TGCAGCGCTCGGACAGCGATCTCCTACGAGCAGTACTTC
>TRBV3-1|few|.|TRBJ1-6
CASSRNKSPLHF
TGTGCCAGCTCCCGCAATAAATCACCCCTCCACTTT
>TRBV14|.|.|TRBJ2-7
CASSQAGSWSSYEQYF
TGTGCCAGCAGCCAAGCGGGGAGTTGGAGCTCCTACGAGCAGTACTTC
>TRBV5-1|few|TRBD2|TRBJ2-3
CASRTSGVGRGTDTQYF
TGCGCCAGCAGAACGAGCGGGGTTGGCCGAGGCACAGATACGCAGTATTTT
>TRBV20-1|many|.|TRBJ2-5
CSARSDSRYGTQYF
TGCAGTGCTAGAAGCGACAGCCGGTATGGGACCCAGTACTTC
>TRBV3-1|once|.|TRBJ2-1
CASSQEMARNEQFF
TGTGCCAGCAGCCAAGAAATGGCTAGGAATGAGCAGTTCTTC
>TRBV12-3/TRBV12-4|once|.|TRBJ1-2
CASSPTDLGYGYTF
TGTGCCAGCAGTCCAACCGACCTTGGGTATGGCTACACCTTC
>TRBV20-1|few|.|TRBJ2-7
CSAGGRVEQYF
TGCAGTGCAGGGGGTAGGGTCGAGCAGTACTTC
>TRBV7-9|.|.|TRBJ2-1
CASSPREKSYNEQFF
TGTGCCAGCAGCCCCCGGGAGAAGTCCTACAATGAGCAGTTCTTC
>TRBV4-1|.|TRBD1|TRBJ1-1
CASSRPGQAGTEAFF
TGCGCCAGCAGCCGGCCAGGACAGGCGGGCACTGAAGCTTTCTTT
>TRBV20-1|.|.|TRBJ1-4
CSARRGGPNEKLFF
TGCAGTGCCCGGAGGGGAGGGCCTAATGAAAAACTGTTTTTT
>TRBV7-2|.|.|TRBJ2-3
CASSQAGGSDTQYF
TGTGCCAGCAGCCAAGCCGGGGGCTCAGATACGCAGTATTTT
>TRBV5-1|.|TRBD1|TRBJ2-7
CASSFARQGYNEQYF
TGCGCCAGCAGCTTTGCCCGACAGGGCTACAATGAGCAGTACTTC
>TRBV7-9|.|.|TRBJ2-5
CASSLSTASQETQYF
TGTGCCAGCAGCTTATCGACAGCGAGTCAAGAGACCCAGTACTTC
>TRBV5-1|.|.|TRBJ2-3
CASSLEGPGRSDTQYF
TGCGCCAGCAGCCTGGAGGGTCCAGGGAGATCAGATACGCAGTATTTT
>TRBV7-6|.|.|TRBJ1-1
CASSQWQGWGTEAFF
TGTGCCAGCAGCCAATGGCAGGGATGGGGTACTGAAGCTTTCTTT
>TRBV5-1|few|TRBD2|TRBJ2-3
CASSDGLAGGSSTDTQYF
TGCGCCAGCAGCGACGGACTAGCGGGGGGTTCAAGCACAGATACGCAGTATTTT
>TRBV2|few|.|TRBJ1-5
CASSGSRDSNQPQHF
TGTGCCAGCAGCGGATCCAGGGATAGCAATCAGCCCCAGCATTTT
>TRBV4-3|many|TRBD1|TRBJ2-7
CASSPHRGNPYEQYF
TGCGCCAGCAGCCCGCACAGGGGGAACCCCTACGAGCAGTACTTC
>TRBV3-1|.|.|TRBJ1-2
CASSQARTDVKGYTF
TGTGCCAGCAGCCAAGCACGGACGGACGTGAAAGGCTACACCTTC
>TRBV5-1|many|TRBD1|TRBJ2-1
CASSAGQGSNEQFF
TGCGCCAGCAGTGCGGGACAGGGGTCGAATGAGCAGTTCTTC
>TRBV5-1|.|.|TRBJ1-2
CASSLAAGDYYGYTF
TGCGCCAGCAGCTTGGCGGCAGGGGACTACTATGGCTACACCTTC
>TRBV12-3/TRBV12-4|.|TRBD2|TRBJ2-5
CAIRRGGGQETQYF
TGTGCCATCCGGCGGGGGGGAGGACAAGAGACCCAGTACTTC
>TRBV7-2|.|TRBD1|TRBJ2-1
CASRTDREEGNEQFF
TGTGCCAGCAGGACTGACAGGGAAGAAGGGAATGAGCAGTTCTTC
>TRBV27|few|.|TRBJ2-4
CASSPRGGNIQYF
TGTGCCAGCAGTCCCAGGGGGGGGAACATTCAGTACTTC
>TRBV7-8|many|TRBD2|TRBJ2-7
CASSHNVAGGYEQYF
TGTGCCAGCAGCCATAACGTGGCGGGAGGCTACGAGCAGTACTTC
>TRBV6-4|.|.|TRBJ2-4
CASRASSKNIQYF
TGTGCCAGCAGGGCTAGCTCCAAAAACATTCAGTACTTC
>TRBV12-3/TRBV12-4|many|.|TRBJ2-7
CASSLDTGANYEQYF
TGTGCCAGCAGTTTAGATACGGGGGCCAACTACGAGCAGTACTTC
>TRBV28|.|.|TRBJ1-2
CASSWEGNGYTF
TGTGCCAGCAGTTGGGAGGGGAATGGCTACACCTTC
>TRBV5-1|many|TRBD2|TRBJ2-5
CASSSGLAGGNMRYVSQETQYF
TGCGCCAGCAGCTCCGGACTAGCGGGGGGCAATATGCGATATGTTTCCCAAGAGACCCAGTACTTC
>TRBV29-1|many|.|TRBJ2-5
CSVEGMGETQYF
TGCAGCGTTGAAGGGATGGGAGAGACCCAGTACTTC
>TRBV5-4|many|.|TRBJ2-3
CASSLMWGISADTQYF
TGTGCCAGCAGCTTGATGTGGGGGATTAGTGCAGATACGCAGTATTTT
>TRBV5-1|.|TRBD2|TRBJ2-7
CASSLGGGASEQYF
TGCGCCAGCAGCTTAGGCGGGGGGGCCTCCGAGCAGTACTTC
>TRBV20-1|few|.|TRBJ2-1
CSALTSRKEQFF
TGCAGTGCTCTGACAAGCCGGAAGGAGCAGTTCTTC
>TRBV20-1|few|.|TRBJ1-5
CSAREEQGMVSQPQHF
TGCAGTGCTAGGGAGGAACAGGGAATGGTGAGTCAGCCCCAGCATTTT
>TRBV5-1|few|.|TRBJ1-5
CASSLQEGQPQHF
TGCGCCAGCAGCTTGCAGGAGGGGCAGCCCCAGCATTTT
>TRBV7-3|few|.|TRBJ2-1
CASSLRPEGASYNEQFF
TGTGCCAGCAGCTTACGGCCAGAAGGGGCCTCCTACAATGAGCAGTTCTTC
>TRBV2|.|TRBD1|TRBJ1-1
CASRGGQGEAFF
TGTGCCAGCAGGGGAGGACAGGGGGAAGCTTTCTTT
>TRBV20-1|many|.|TRBJ2-7
CSATEAYYEQYF
TGCAGTGCTACAGAAGCGTACTACGAGCAGTACTTC
>TRBV7-2|many|.|TRBJ2-4
CASRTGVGAKNIQYF
TGTGCCAGCAGAACTGGTGTGGGCGCCAAAAACATTCAGTACTTC
>TRBV7-9|many|.|TRBJ2-7
CASSRSQGPYEQYF
TGTGCCAGCAGTCGTTCCCAGGGGCCCTACGAGCAGTACTTC